Listed below are T cell receptor beta chains from one sample, sequenced in a study of graft-versus-host responses after intestinal transplantation. The assay was immunoSEQ multiplex PCR, and TCRdb's table has in-frame clones only and misses some. Found here are about 97,000 clones, roughly 90% of them singletons; the top ten hold 15% to 20%. This material consisted of PBMCs, taken 450 to 480 days after intestinal transplant. Receptors were obtained from a human patient who received an intestinal transplant, so some T cells may come from the graft donor. Both conserved end residues are part of each CDR3. A D gene is named only where the DNA matches it firmly. Rows give clone size only sometimes, using once, few, many, or a class for an expanded clone.

size: NA
V: TRBV4-2
J: TRBJ2-2
D: NA
CDR3: CASSQGEETGELFF
DNA: TGTGCCAGCAGCCAAGGAGAGGAGACCGGGGAGCTGTTTTTT

size: NA
V: TRBV7-2
J: TRBJ1-2
D: NA
CDR3: CASSLDPSLTYGYTF
DNA: TGTGCCAGCAGCTTAGATCCCAGTCTAACCTATGGCTACACCTTC

size: NA
V: TRBV27
J: TRBJ2-3
D: TRBD1
CDR3: CASTSGTGDTDTQYF
DNA: TGTGCCAGCACCTCCGGCACAGGGGACACAGATACGCAGTATTTT

size: once
V: TRBV5-1
J: TRBJ2-5
D: NA
CDR3: CASSLFTQVQETQYF
DNA: TGCGCCAGCAGCTTGTTTACACAGGTCCAAGAGACCCAGTACTTC

size: once
V: TRBV10-2
J: TRBJ1-5
D: NA
CDR3: CASSDRARRPQHF
DNA: TGCGCCAGCAGTGACAGGGCCCGCCGGCCCCAGCATTTT

size: once
V: TRBV7-6
J: TRBJ1-2
D: NA
CDR3: CASSLDPFSGYGYTF
DNA: TGTGCCAGCAGCTTAGACCCATTTTCGGGCTATGGCTACACCTTC

size: few
V: TRBV10-3
J: TRBJ1-6
D: NA
CDR3: CAISAVQSYNSPLHF
DNA: TGTGCCATCAGTGCGGTTCAGTCCTATAATTCACCCCTCCACTTT

size: NA
V: TRBV7-6
J: TRBJ2-7
D: TRBD2
CDR3: CASGEGGREQYF
DNA: TGTGCCAGTGGGGAGGGCGGTAGGGAGCAGTACTTC

size: NA
V: TRBV5-6
J: TRBJ2-5
D: TRBD2
CDR3: CASSTSGNQETQYF
DNA: TGTGCCAGCAGCACTAGCGGGAACCAAGAGACCCAGTACTTC

size: NA
V: TRBV19
J: TRBJ2-5
D: NA
CDR3: CASNRGLGAETQYF
DNA: TGTGCCAGTAACCGGGGCTTAGGCGCGGAGACCCAGTACTTC

size: NA
V: TRBV25-1
J: TRBJ2-2
D: TRBD1
CDR3: CASSERTGVNTGELFF
DNA: TGTGCCAGCAGTGAACGGACAGGGGTTAACACCGGGGAGCTGTTTTTT

size: NA
V: TRBV10-3
J: TRBJ1-6
D: NA
CDR3: CATRQDNSPLHF
DNA: TGTGCCACCCGACAGGATAATTCACCCCTCCACTTT

size: NA
V: TRBV18
J: TRBJ1-4
D: NA
CDR3: CASSPGAGPNEKLFF
DNA: TGTGCCAGCTCACCCGGGGCAGGGCCAAATGAAAAACTGTTTTTT

size: once
V: TRBV15
J: TRBJ2-5
D: TRBD2
CDR3: CATSRVAGTTKETQYF
DNA: TGTGCCACCAGCAGAGTAGCGGGGACAACGAAAGAGACCCAGTACTTC

size: NA
V: TRBV10-2
J: TRBJ2-4
D: TRBD2
CDR3: CASSERGSGGTAKNIQYF
DNA: TGCGCCAGCAGTGAGAGGGGTAGCGGGGGGACCGCCAAAAACATTCAGTACTTC

size: NA
V: TRBV5-6
J: TRBJ2-2
D: NA
CDR3: CASSLGLSEYTGELFF
DNA: TGTGCCAGCAGCCTGGGACTCTCGGAATACACCGGGGAGCTGTTTTTT

size: NA
V: TRBV6-5
J: TRBJ2-7
D: TRBD1
CDR3: CASSYAGQGLEQYF
DNA: TGTGCCAGCAGTTACGCTGGACAGGGGCTCGAGCAGTACTTC

size: NA
V: TRBV11-2
J: TRBJ2-7
D: NA
CDR3: CASSLGRGGGYEQYF
DNA: TGTGCCAGCAGCTTAGGCAGGGGAGGAGGGTACGAGCAGTACTTC

size: NA
V: TRBV9
J: TRBJ2-6
D: NA
CDR3: CASSGLSEPGANVLTF
DNA: TGTGCCAGCAGCGGACTATCAGAGCCTGGGGCCAACGTCCTGACTTTC

size: NA
V: TRBV4-2
J: TRBJ2-3
D: NA
CDR3: CASSQAGATDTQYF
DNA: TGTGCCAGCAGCCAAGCGGGGGCAACAGATACGCAGTATTTT

size: NA
V: TRBV2
J: TRBJ1-3
D: NA
CDR3: CASGRERGSGNTIYF
DNA: TGTGCCAGCGGGAGGGAAAGGGGCTCTGGAAACACCATATATTTT

size: NA
V: TRBV5-8
J: TRBJ1-6
D: TRBD1
CDR3: CASSWGGQGDSPLHF
DNA: TGTGCCAGCAGCTGGGGGGGACAGGGGGATTCACCCCTCCACTTT

size: NA
V: TRBV5-6
J: TRBJ1-2
D: NA
CDR3: CASNGPDYGYTF
DNA: TGTGCCAGCAACGGGCCAGACTATGGCTACACCTTC

size: NA
V: TRBV6-4
J: TRBJ2-1
D: TRBD2
CDR3: CASSDLAGGRNEQFF
DNA: TGTGCCAGCAGTGACTTAGCGGGGGGGCGCAATGAGCAGTTCTTC

size: NA
V: TRBV11-2
J: TRBJ1-2
D: TRBD1
CDR3: CTNGQGRGYTF
DNA: TGTACCAATGGACAGGGACGAGGCTACACCTTC

size: NA
V: TRBV4-1
J: TRBJ2-7
D: NA
CDR3: CASSQAQGGSYEQYF
DNA: TGCGCCAGCAGCCAAGCCCAGGGTGGGTCTTACGAGCAGTACTTC

size: NA
V: TRBV9
J: TRBJ2-7
D: NA
CDR3: CASSRRDTTHYEQYF
DNA: TGTGCCAGCAGCAGACGGGACACAACCCACTACGAGCAGTACTTC

size: NA
V: TRBV7-9
J: TRBJ1-4
D: NA
CDR3: CASSRDSWEKLFF
DNA: TGTGCCAGCAGCCGAGACAGCTGGGAAAAACTGTTTTTT

size: NA
V: TRBV18
J: TRBJ1-1
D: NA
CDR3: CASSPQQGRDTEAFF
DNA: TGTGCCAGCTCACCGCAACAGGGTAGAGACACTGAAGCTTTCTTT

size: NA
V: TRBV10-2
J: TRBJ2-7
D: NA
CDR3: CASGTGTLSSYEQYF
DNA: TGCGCCAGCGGTACCGGGACTTTGAGCTCCTACGAGCAGTACTTC

size: once
V: TRBV11-2
J: TRBJ1-1
D: NA
CDR3: CASTTATEAFF
DNA: TGTGCCAGCACCACAGCGACTGAAGCTTTCTTT